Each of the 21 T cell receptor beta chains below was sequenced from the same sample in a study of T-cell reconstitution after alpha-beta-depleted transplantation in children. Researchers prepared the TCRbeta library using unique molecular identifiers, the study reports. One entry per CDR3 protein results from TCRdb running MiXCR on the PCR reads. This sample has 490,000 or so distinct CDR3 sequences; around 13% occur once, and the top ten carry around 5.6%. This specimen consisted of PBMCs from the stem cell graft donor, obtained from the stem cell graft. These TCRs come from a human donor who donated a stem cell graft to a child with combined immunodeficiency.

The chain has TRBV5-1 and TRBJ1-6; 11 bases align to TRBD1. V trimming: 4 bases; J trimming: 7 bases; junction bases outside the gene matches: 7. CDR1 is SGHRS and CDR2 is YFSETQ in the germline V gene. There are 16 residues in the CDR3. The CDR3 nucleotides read TGCGCCAGCAGCCTGGGGACAGGGGGGAAAAATTCACCCCTCCACTTT. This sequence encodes CASSLGTGGKNSPLHF.

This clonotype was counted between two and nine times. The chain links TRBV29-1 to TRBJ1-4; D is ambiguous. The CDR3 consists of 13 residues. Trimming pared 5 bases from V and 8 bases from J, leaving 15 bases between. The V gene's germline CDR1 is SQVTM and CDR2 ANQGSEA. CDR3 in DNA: TGCAGCGTTTTGGCAGGTGGCGACGAAAAACTGTTTTTT. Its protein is CSVLAGGDEKLFF.

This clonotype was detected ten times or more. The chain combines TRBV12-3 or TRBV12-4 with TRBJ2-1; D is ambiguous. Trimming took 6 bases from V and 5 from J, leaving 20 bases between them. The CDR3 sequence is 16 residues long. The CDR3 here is CASSPKNAALHNEQFF. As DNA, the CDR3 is TGTGCCAGCAGCCCCAAGAATGCGGCACTTCACAATGAGCAGTTCTTC.

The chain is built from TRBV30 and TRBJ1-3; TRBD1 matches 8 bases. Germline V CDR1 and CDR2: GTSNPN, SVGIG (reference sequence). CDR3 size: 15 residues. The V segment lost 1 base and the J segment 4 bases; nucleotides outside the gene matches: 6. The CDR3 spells CAWSGLDRVGNTIYF. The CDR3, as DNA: TGTGCCTGGAGTGGATTGGACAGGGTGGGAAACACCATATATTTT. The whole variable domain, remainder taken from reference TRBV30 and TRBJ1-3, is SQTIHQWPATLVQPVGSPLSLECTVEGTSNPNLYWYRQAAGRGLQLLFYSVGIGQISSEVPQNLSASRPQDRQFILSSKKLLLSDSGFYLCAWSGLDRVGNTIYFGEGSWLTVV.

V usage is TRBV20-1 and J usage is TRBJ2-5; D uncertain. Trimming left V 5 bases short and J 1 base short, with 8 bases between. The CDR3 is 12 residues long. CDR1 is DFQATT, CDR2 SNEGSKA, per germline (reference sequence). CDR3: CSASTSQETQYF. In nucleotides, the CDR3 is TGCAGTGCTTCGACTTCCCAAGAGACCCAGTACTTC.

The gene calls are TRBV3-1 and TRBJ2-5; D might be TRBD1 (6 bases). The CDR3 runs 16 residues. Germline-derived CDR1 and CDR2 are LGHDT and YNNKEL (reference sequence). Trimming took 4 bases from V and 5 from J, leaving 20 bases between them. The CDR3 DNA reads TGTGCCAGCAGCCTTAATACCGGGACATTGTCGGAGACCCAGTACTTC. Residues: CASSLNTGTLSETQYF.

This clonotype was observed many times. CDR3 bases: TGTGCCATCAGTGAACCGGGACAGGGAGGGAATGAGCAGTTCTTC. As protein: CAISEPGQGGNEQFF. This chain connects TRBV10-3 to TRBJ2-1; 9 bases are a match to TRBD1. CDR3 length: 15 residues. From germline, CDR1 is ENHRY and CDR2 SYGVKD. The J segment lost 7 bases and the V segment lost 3 bases, leaving 7 bases of the junction unmatched.

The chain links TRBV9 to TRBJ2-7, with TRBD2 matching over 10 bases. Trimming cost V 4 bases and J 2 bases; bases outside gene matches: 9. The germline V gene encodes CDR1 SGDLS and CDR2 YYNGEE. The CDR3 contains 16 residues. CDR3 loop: CASSPSGSRPTYEQYF. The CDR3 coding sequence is TGTGCCAGCAGCCCTAGCGGGAGTCGTCCCACCTACGAGCAGTACTTC.

CDR3 sequence: CATSGLAGIPYEQYF. CDR3 nucleotides: TGTGCCACCAGCGGTCTAGCGGGTATACCCTACGAGCAGTACTTC. V usage is TRBV15 and J usage is TRBJ2-7; 8 bases are shared with TRBD2. Germline values: CDR1 LNHNV, CDR2 YYDKDF (reference sequence). The CDR3 length is 15 residues. Trimming at V came to 5 bases and at J to 2 bases, leaving 8 bases not matched to a gene.

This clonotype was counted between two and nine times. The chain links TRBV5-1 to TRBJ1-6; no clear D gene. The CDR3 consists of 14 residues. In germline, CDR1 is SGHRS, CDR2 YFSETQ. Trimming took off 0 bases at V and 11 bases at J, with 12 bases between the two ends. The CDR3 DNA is TGCGCCAGCAGCTTGGCCGGGCGTCAGGCACCCCTCCACTTT. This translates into CASSLAGRQAPLHF.

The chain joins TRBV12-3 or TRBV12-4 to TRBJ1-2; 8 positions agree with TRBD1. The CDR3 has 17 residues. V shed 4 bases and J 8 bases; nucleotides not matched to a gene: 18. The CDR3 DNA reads TGTGCCAGCAGTTCCACGGGACAGGCGGTATCCAGAGGAGGCTACACCTTC. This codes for CASSSTGQAVSRGGYTF.

As DNA, the CDR3 is TGTGCCAGCAGCCCCCGGGACTCCCTGATGGATGAGCAGTTCTTC. This sequence encodes CASSPRDSLMDEQFF. The V and J genes are TRBV7-9 and TRBJ2-1; D may be TRBD2 (6 bases). CDR3 length: 15 amino acids. Germline CDR1 and CDR2: SEHNR and FQNEAQ (reference sequence). Trimming shortened V by 5 bases and J by 8 bases, and 19 bases separated the two germline ends.

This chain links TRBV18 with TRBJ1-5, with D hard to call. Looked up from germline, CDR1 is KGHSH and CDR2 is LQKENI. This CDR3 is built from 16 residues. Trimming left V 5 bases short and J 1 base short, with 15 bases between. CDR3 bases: TGTGCCAGCTCAGCCTACACTACAAGGAGCAATCAGCCCCAGCATTTT. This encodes CASSAYTTRSNQPQHF.

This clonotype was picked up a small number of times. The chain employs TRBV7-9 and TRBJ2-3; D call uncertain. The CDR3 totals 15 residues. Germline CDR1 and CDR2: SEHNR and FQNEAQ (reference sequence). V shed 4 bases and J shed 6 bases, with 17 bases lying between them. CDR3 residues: CASSSPTVLRDTQYF. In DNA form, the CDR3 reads TGTGCCAGCAGCTCCCCTACCGTCCTCCGTGATACGCAGTATTTT.

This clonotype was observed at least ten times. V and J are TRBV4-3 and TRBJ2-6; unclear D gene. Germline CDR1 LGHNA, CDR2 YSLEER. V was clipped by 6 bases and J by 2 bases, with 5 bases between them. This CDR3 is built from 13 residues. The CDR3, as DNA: TGCGCCAGCAGGGGTACTGGGGCCAACGTCCTGACTTTC. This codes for CASRGTGANVLTF.

CDR3 in amino acids: CASSKGKANEKLFF. The CDR3 DNA follows: TGTGCCAGCAGCAAGGGAAAGGCTAATGAAAAACTGTTTTTT. The rearrangement joins TRBV7-9 to TRBJ1-4, with D hard to call. The CDR3 is 14 amino acids. From germline, CDR1 is SEHNR and CDR2 FQNEAQ (reference sequence). With 5 bases removed from V and 3 bases from J, the gap between germline ends came to 10 bases.

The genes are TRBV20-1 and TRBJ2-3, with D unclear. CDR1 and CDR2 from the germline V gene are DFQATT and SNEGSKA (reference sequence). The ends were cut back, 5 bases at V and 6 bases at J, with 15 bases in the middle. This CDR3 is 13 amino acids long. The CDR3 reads CSARLEMGDTQYF. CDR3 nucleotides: TGCAGTGCTCGACTCGAAATGGGGGATACGCAGTATTTT.

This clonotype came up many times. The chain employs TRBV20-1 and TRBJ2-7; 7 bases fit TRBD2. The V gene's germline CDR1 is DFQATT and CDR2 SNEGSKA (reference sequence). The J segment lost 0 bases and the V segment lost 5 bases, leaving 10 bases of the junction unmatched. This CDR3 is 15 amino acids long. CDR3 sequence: CSASPGTTSSYEQYF. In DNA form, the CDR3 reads TGCAGTGCTTCCCCCGGGACTACCTCCTCCTACGAGCAGTACTTC.

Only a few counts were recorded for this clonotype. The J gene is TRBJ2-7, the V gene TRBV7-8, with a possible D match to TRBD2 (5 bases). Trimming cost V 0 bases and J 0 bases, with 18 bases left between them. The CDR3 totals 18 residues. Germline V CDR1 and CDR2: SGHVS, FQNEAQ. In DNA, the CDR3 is TGTGCCAGCAGCTTAGCGGTCCCTAGCAGCTATTACTCCTACGAGCAGTACTTC. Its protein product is CASSLAVPSSYYSYEQYF.

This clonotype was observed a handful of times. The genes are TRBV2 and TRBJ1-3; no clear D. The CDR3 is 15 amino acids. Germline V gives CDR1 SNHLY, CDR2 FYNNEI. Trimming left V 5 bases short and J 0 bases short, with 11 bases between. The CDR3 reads CASSSPAYSGNTIYF. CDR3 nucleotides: TGTGCCAGCAGTAGTCCAGCCTACTCTGGAAACACCATATATTTT.

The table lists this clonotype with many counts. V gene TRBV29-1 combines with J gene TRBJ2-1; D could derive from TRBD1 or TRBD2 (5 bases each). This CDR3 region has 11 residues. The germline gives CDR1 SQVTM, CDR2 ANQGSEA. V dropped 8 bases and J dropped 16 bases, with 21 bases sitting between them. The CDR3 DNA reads TGCAGCATTCCGGGGCCAATAGAGGAATTCTTC. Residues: CSIPGPIEEFF.